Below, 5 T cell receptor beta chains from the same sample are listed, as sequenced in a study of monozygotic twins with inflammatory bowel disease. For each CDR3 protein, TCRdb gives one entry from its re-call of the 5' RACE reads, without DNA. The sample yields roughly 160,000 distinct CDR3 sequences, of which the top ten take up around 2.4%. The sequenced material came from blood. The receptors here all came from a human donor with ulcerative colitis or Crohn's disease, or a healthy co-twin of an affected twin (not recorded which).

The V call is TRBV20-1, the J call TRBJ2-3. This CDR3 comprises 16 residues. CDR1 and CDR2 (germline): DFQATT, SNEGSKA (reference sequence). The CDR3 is CSARDQRLASTDTQYF.

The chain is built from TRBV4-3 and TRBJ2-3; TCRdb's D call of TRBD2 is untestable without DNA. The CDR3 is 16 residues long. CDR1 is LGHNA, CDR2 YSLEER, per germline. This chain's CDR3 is CASSPSGEWGTDTQYF.

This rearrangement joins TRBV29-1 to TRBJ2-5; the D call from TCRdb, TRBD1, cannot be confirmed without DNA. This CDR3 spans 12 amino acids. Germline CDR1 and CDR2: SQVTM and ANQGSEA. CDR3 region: CSVDRGRETQYF.

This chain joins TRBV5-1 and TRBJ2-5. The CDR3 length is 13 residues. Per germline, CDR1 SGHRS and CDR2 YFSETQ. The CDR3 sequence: CASSLGRQETQYF.

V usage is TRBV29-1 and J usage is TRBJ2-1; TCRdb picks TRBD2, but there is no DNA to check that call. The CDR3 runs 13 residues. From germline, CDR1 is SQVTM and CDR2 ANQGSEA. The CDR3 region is CSVSPSAGNEQFF.